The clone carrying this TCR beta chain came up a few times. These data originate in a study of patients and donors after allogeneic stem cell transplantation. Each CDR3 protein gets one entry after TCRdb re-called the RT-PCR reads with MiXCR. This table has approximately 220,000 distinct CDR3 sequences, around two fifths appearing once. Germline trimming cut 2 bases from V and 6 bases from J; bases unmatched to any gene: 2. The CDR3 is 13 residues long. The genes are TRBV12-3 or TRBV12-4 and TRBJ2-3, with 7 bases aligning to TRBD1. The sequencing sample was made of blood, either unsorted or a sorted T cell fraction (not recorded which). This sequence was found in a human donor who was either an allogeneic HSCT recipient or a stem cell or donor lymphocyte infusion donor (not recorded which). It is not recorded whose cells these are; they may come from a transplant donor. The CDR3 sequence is CASSLTGADTQYF. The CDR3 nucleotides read TGTGCCAGCAGTTTAACAGGGGCCGATACGCAGTATTTT.